These 28 T cell receptor beta chains came from one sample sequenced in a study of blood T cell repertoires in COVID-19 (dated by TCRdb to the early 2020s). Library construction relied on the immunoSEQ multiplex PCR assay. Sourced from immuneACCESS, this table was stored by TCRdb with only in-frame sequences that have V and J called. A share of the clones is absent; for the studies checked, an unresolved V gene accounts for under half, and the remainder has no known explanation. This sample comprises under 150,000 clones, more than 80% of them detected only once. The top ten clonotypes cover approximately 6.5% of the sample. Material for sequencing was peripheral blood. The source is a human donor in a cohort sampled during active COVID-19.

This clone was seen a few times. The V call is TRBV5-1, the J call TRBJ2-7; D uncertain. With 0 bases removed from V and 7 bases from J, the gap between germline ends came to 11 bases. The CDR3 covers 13 residues. CDR1 SGHRS and CDR2 YFSETQ come from the germline V gene. The CDR3 sequence is CASSLASRWEQYF. CDR3 DNA sequence: TGCGCCAGCAGCTTGGCCTCGAGGTGGGAGCAGTACTTC. Complete variable domain (other parts from reference TRBV5-1 and TRBJ2-7): KAGVTQTPRYLIKTRGQQVTLSCSPISGHRSVSWYQQTPGQGLQFLFEYFSETQRNKGNFPGRFSGRQFSNSRSEMNVSTLELGDSALYLCASSLASRWEQYFGPGTRLTVT.

This clone came up once. The rearrangement uses TRBV25-1 and TRBJ2-5, with 12 bases that match TRBD2. CDR3 size: 17 residues. V lost 6 bases, J lost 5 bases, and 13 bases stayed unmatched. Per germline, CDR1 MGHDK and CDR2 SYGVNS. CDR3 DNA sequence: TGTGCCAGCAGCAGGCCCCTAGCGGGGGGGCCAGGGGAGACCCAGTACTTC. Encoded protein: CASSRPLAGGPGETQYF.

V gene TRBV7-9 combines with J gene TRBJ1-4; weak D call: TRBD1 (6 bases). Germline V gene lookup returns CDR1 SEHNR and CDR2 FQNEAQ (reference sequence). Trimming cost V 6 bases and J 7 bases, with 18 bases left between them. The CDR3 runs to 15 residues. The CDR3 reads CASSSAGDTGEKLFF. For the CDR3, the DNA is TGTGCCAGCAGTTCCGCTGGGGACACCGGTGAAAAACTGTTTTTT.

The chain couples TRBV7-9 to TRBJ2-7; a possible D gene is TRBD1 (5 bases). The germline V and J ends were trimmed by 4 bases and 1 base, with 14 bases remaining between them. There are 15 residues in the CDR3. Germline V lookup: CDR1 SEHNR, CDR2 FQNEAQ (reference sequence). Here the CDR3 reads CASSSRQTVSYEQYF. CDR3 bases: TGTGCCAGCAGCTCCCGCCAGACAGTATCCTACGAGCAGTACTTC.

The V gene is TRBV29-1, the J gene TRBJ1-2, with D maybe TRBD1 (5 bases). The CDR3 has 14 amino acids. In germline, CDR1 is SQVTM, CDR2 ANQGSEA. V was trimmed by 3 bases and J by 0 bases, leaving 11 bases between them. The chain's CDR3 is CSVDRANPNYGYTF. CDR3 bases: TGCAGCGTTGACAGGGCTAACCCTAACTATGGCTACACCTTC.

The chain uses TRBV24-1 and TRBJ2-3, with D possibly TRBD2 on 6 matching bases. Between the trimmed V and J ends, which lost 1 base and 9 bases, there was a span of 13 bases. The length of the CDR3 is 14 residues. Germline V CDR1 and CDR2: KGHDR, SFDVKD. The CDR3 is CATSDFSRTMTQYF. The CDR3 DNA is TGTGCCACCAGTGATTTCTCCCGGACTATGACGCAGTATTTT.

The chain uses TRBV7-6 and TRBJ2-3; the match to TRBD2 covers 10 bases. Germline-derived CDR1 and CDR2 are SGHVS and FNYEAQ. After removal of 2 bases from V and 0 bases from J, the junction contained 14 bases not matched to a gene. CDR3 length: 20 residues. The CDR3 spells CASSLSTLAGARASTDTQYF. In DNA form, the CDR3 reads TGTGCCAGCAGCTTATCTACGCTAGCGGGGGCCCGTGCTAGCACAGATACGCAGTATTTT.

The V and J genes are TRBV27 and TRBJ2-7, with 7 bases aligning to TRBD2. Germline assignment: CDR1 MNHEY and CDR2 SMNVEV (reference sequence). The CDR3 is 15 amino acids. Germline trimming cut 0 bases from V and 3 bases from J; bases unmatched to any gene: 5. The DNA for the CDR3 is TGTGCCAGCAGTTTATCGTTTGGGAGGGTCTACGAGCAGTACTTC. Protein product: CASSLSFGRVYEQYF.

The chain joins TRBV6-5 to TRBJ2-7, with D possibly matching TRBD2 (7 bases). CDR3 length equals 14 residues. Between the trimmed V and J ends, which lost 2 bases and 0 bases, there was a span of 8 bases. Germline V gene data show CDR1 as MNHEY and CDR2 as SVGAGI. The CDR3 coding sequence is TGTGCCAGCAGTTACGGGGGGGCCTCCTACGAGCAGTACTTC. Its protein product is CASSYGGASYEQYF.

This clone was seen once. The chain couples TRBV19 to TRBJ2-7, with 9 bases aligning to TRBD1. The CDR3 covers 14 residues. Germline CDR1 reads LNHDA; CDR2 reads SQIVND (reference sequence). The ends lost 6 bases at V and 3 bases at J; junction bases unmatched: 6. As DNA, the CDR3 is TGTGCCAGTAGCCGGACAGGGGCCAACTACGAGCAGTACTTC. It encodes CASSRTGANYEQYF.

In regard to this clone: One end of the junction varies from germline; a read error may be responsible. The chain is built from TRBV7-9 and TRBJ1-5; 7 bases match TRBD1. Germline CDR1 is SEHNR and CDR2 is FQNEAQ (reference sequence). CDR3 length equals 13 residues. This CDR3 is CASSLEGAGSLNF. The CDR3 region has the DNA TGTGCCAGCAGCTTAGAGGGGGCCGGGTCTTTAAATTTT.

This rearrangement joins TRBV4-3 to TRBJ1-2; 8 nucleotides align to TRBD1. The CDR3 is 16 amino acids. Losses at the gene ends were 4 bases for V and 8 bases for J; bases not matched to a gene: 15. In germline, CDR1 is LGHNA, CDR2 YSLEER. The CDR3 nucleotides are TGCGCCAGCAGCCCCAGCCGGACAGGGTATTCGGGCGGCTACACCTTC. Amino acids: CASSPSRTGYSGGYTF.

The CDR3 nucleotides read TGTGCCAGCAATTTCTTGAGGGAAAAACTGTTTTTT. The encoded protein is CASNFLREKLFF. The chain employs TRBV2 and TRBJ1-4; D remains ambiguous. CDR1 is SNHLY and CDR2 is FYNNEI in the germline V gene. The V end was cut by 7 bases, the J end by 8 bases, with 11 bases between. This CDR3 contains 12 residues.

CDR3 coding DNA: TGTGCCAGCAGTATGGACAGGGATCGCAATCAGCCCCAGCATTTT. Protein sequence: CASSMDRDRNQPQHF. This chain joins TRBV6-5 and TRBJ1-5; the match to TRBD1 covers 8 bases. The CDR3 runs 15 residues. J lost 2 bases, V lost 5 bases, and 5 bases had no gene match. The germline V gene has CDR1 MNHEY and CDR2 SVGAGI.

For this clone: This same CDR3 is encoded by further DNA sequences in the sample. V and J are TRBV7-2 and TRBJ2-3, with TRBD1 identical over 7 bases. Per germline, CDR1 SGHTA and CDR2 FQGNSA. This CDR3 region has 13 residues. V shed 3 bases, J shed 4 bases, and the junction held 1 base outside the gene matches. CDR3 amino acids: CASSFQGADTQYF. The DNA of the CDR3 is TGTGCCAGCAGCTTTCAGGGGGCAGATACGCAGTATTTT.

V usage is TRBV6-5 and J usage is TRBJ1-2; 10 positions agree with TRBD1. Trimming took 6 bases from V and 9 from J; bases not matched to a gene: 7. The CDR3 runs 13 residues. CDR1 and CDR2 (germline): MNHEY, SVGAGI. In nucleotides, the CDR3 is TGTGCCAGCAGCTTACCGGGACAGGGGAGCTACACCTTC. The encoded protein is CASSLPGQGSYTF.

V usage is TRBV21-1 and J usage is TRBJ2-7; the table's D gene call, TRBD2, was not cross checked with the DNA. TRBV21-1 is a documented pseudogene. CDR3 length equals 12 residues. The CDR3 sequence: CASSTLVYEQYF. CDR3 sequence (DNA): TGTGCCAGCAGCACCTTAGTTTACGAGCAGTACTTC.

The chain carries TRBV19 and TRBJ1-1, with TRBD1 identical over 7 bases. The CDR3 has 14 residues. Unmatched junction bases numbered 7, after V lost 6 bases and J lost 3 bases. Germline CDR1 reads LNHDA; CDR2 reads SQIVND (reference sequence). CDR3: CASRLQGPDTEAFF. The CDR3 DNA sequence: TGTGCCAGTAGACTACAGGGGCCGGACACTGAAGCTTTCTTT.

The rearrangement uses TRBV6-5 and TRBJ2-7; TRBD1 matches at 8 bases. The CDR3 contains 14 residues. The trim removed 5 bases at V and 3 bases at J, leaving 6 bases unmatched. Germline V gene lookup returns CDR1 MNHEY and CDR2 SVGAGI. CDR3 nucleotide sequence: TGTGCCAGCAGTATAGGACAGGGAATCTACGAGCAGTACTTC. Its translation is CASSIGQGIYEQYF.

V usage is TRBV5-1 and J usage is TRBJ1-1; a possible D gene is TRBD1 (5 bases). This CDR3 comprises 17 residues. Per germline, CDR1 SGHRS and CDR2 YFSETQ. V lost 0 bases and J 0 bases, leaving 15 bases between the germline ends. CDR3 sequence reads: CASSLEGQLIMNTEAFF. CDR3 DNA: TGCGCCAGCAGCTTGGAGGGGCAGCTGATCATGAACACTGAAGCTTTCTTT.

The V and J genes are TRBV5-6 and TRBJ1-5; tentative D call: TRBD1 (6 bases). The CDR3 is made up of 13 amino acids. Germline CDR1 reads SGHDT; CDR2 reads YYEEEE. V lost 7 bases to trimming and J lost 9 bases, with 17 bases between them. CDR3 in DNA: TGTGCCAGCTCAATCACAGGGCATGGGCCCCAGCATTTT. It is translated as CASSITGHGPQHF.

This rearrangement joins TRBV6-5 to TRBJ2-1; TRBD1 is a possible D gene (6 bases). Germline V CDR1 and CDR2: MNHEY, SVGAGI. This CDR3 contains 13 residues. V shed 5 bases and J shed 9 bases, with 14 bases lying between them. The CDR3 loop reads CASSQQGFGEQFF. In DNA, the CDR3 is TGTGCCAGCAGTCAACAGGGCTTCGGTGAGCAGTTCTTC.

The chain couples TRBV5-1 to TRBJ1-1; 9 bases line up with TRBD1. Trimming took 0 bases from V and 8 from J; bases not matched to a gene: 5. The germline gives CDR1 SGHRS, CDR2 YFSETQ. The CDR3 extends over 14 amino acids. For the CDR3, the DNA is TGCGCCAGCAGCTTGGCGGGACAGGGCGGCGAAGCTTTCTTT. This translates into CASSLAGQGGEAFF.

This chain links TRBV19 with TRBJ2-5, with D hard to call. Germline CDR1 is LNHDA and CDR2 is SQIVND (reference sequence). Trimming took 10 bases from V and 5 from J, leaving 14 bases between them. The CDR3 consists of 12 residues. Here the CDR3 reads CATRGAVETQYF. The CDR3 DNA follows: TGTGCCACGCGCGGTGCCGTGGAGACCCAGTACTTC.

The genes are TRBV6-5 and TRBJ2-3; the D gene is possibly TRBD1 (6 bases). This CDR3 is 13 amino acids long. Deletions cut 10 bases from V and 4 bases from J, with 15 bases between. Germline CDR1 is MNHEY and CDR2 is SVGAGI. Here the CDR3 DNA reads TGTGCCAAAAAGGGACAAGACGCAGATACGCAGTATTTT. This sequence encodes CAKKGQDADTQYF.

The rearrangement uses TRBV29-1 and TRBJ2-1; TRBD2 agrees at 9 bases. Looked up from germline, CDR1 is SQVTM and CDR2 is ANQGSEA. With V trimmed by 4 bases and J by 1 base, 5 bases remained unmatched. This CDR3 comprises 15 residues. This chain's CDR3 is CSVALAGRSYNEQFF. The CDR3, as DNA: TGCAGCGTTGCCCTAGCGGGGCGGTCCTACAATGAGCAGTTCTTC.

CDR3 DNA: TGTGCCAGCAGCACCCGGACAGGGGGGGGCACCGGGGAGCTGTTTTTT. This codes for CASSTRTGGGTGELFF. V gene TRBV3-1 (or the pseudogene TRBV3-2) combines with J gene TRBJ2-2, with TRBD1 matching 10 bases. The germline gives CDR1 LGHDT, CDR2 YNNKEL (reference sequence). Losses at the gene ends were 5 bases for V and 4 bases for J; bases not matched to a gene: 7. The CDR3 has 16 amino acids.

This clone was seen only a few times. The gene calls are TRBV7-3 and TRBJ1-6, with TRBD1 matching 10 bases. Germline CDR1 and CDR2: SGHTA and FQGTGA. This CDR3 is 14 amino acids long. The V gene end was trimmed by 6 bases and the J gene end by 7 bases; junction bases not matched to a gene: 3. The CDR3, as DNA: TGTGCCAGCAGTCGGACAGGGGGAAATTCACCCCTCCACTTT. This translates into CASSRTGGNSPLHF. The variable domain in full, with the rest retrieved from reference TRBV7-3 and TRBJ1-6, is GAGVSQTPSNKVTEKGKYVELRCDPISGHTALYWYRQSLGQGPEFLIYFQGTGAADDSGLPNDRFFAVRPEGSVSTLKIQRTERGDSAVYLCASSRTGGNSPLHFGNGTRLTVT.